These 7 T cell receptor beta chains were sequenced from one sample in a study of vaccination effects on CD4 cells after COVID-19. Antigen-specific CD4+ T cells were first expanded with viral peptide pools by the ViraFEST assay and only then sequenced. Upon completion of roughly ten days in culture, CD4+ T cells were isolated. The cohort was immunized with two doses of either the BNT162b2 or mRNA-1273 vaccine. The antigens of these receptors remain unknown. Sequenced by immunoSEQ multiplex PCR; TCRdb stores in-frame clones only, minus some. This table has about 27,000 clones, approximately 83% appearing once. Sample: CD4+ T cells from PBMCs cultured with HCoV-NL63 spike peptides, taken after COVID-19 vaccination. These receptors were collected from a human donor who received a COVID-19 vaccine. Some clones in this sample may be carry-over from other donors' samples.

The V call is TRBV7-2, the J call TRBJ1-6; no reliable D call. CDR1 SGHTA and CDR2 FQGNSA come from the germline V gene. CDR3 length equals 14 residues. The germline V and J ends were trimmed by 5 bases and 6 bases, with 11 bases remaining between them. The CDR3 is CASSPTQFNSPLHF. The DNA of the CDR3 is TGTGCCAGCAGCCCGACACAATTTAATTCACCCCTCCACTTT.

This sequence joins TRBV24-1 and TRBJ1-2; D ambiguous. CDR3 length: 12 residues. V lost 9 bases and J lost 2, with 9 bases in between. Germline V gives CDR1 KGHDR, CDR2 SFDVKD. CDR3: CATSRLNYGYTF. The DNA of the CDR3 is TGTGCCACCTCCCGACTGAACTATGGCTACACCTTC.

The chain links TRBV5-6 to TRBJ2-2, with 7 nucleotides matching TRBD1. CDR1 is SGHDT and CDR2 is YYEEEE in the germline V gene. V gave up 4 bases and J gave up 4 bases; unmatched junction bases: 13. CDR3 length: 17 amino acids. As DNA, the CDR3 is TGTGCCAGCAGCCCGGTAGGGGGCAGAGTAGTCACCGGGGAGCTGTTTTTT. Translating gives CASSPVGGRVVTGELFF.

The J gene is TRBJ2-3, the V gene TRBV7-2; the D call may be TRBD1 or TRBD2 (6 bases each). Germline V gene data show CDR1 as SGHTA and CDR2 as FQGNSA. This CDR3 is built from 17 residues. The germline V and J ends were trimmed by 0 bases and 9 bases, with 22 bases remaining between them. CDR3 nucleotide sequence: TGTGCCAGCAGCTTAGCGAGGGGGGTTTGGACGGAACGCACGCAGTATTTT. The encoded protein is CASSLARGVWTERTQYF.

The genes are TRBV6-5 and TRBJ1-1, with no clear D. V was cut by 4 bases and J by 4 bases, with 19 bases left in between. Germline values: CDR1 MNHEY, CDR2 SVGAGI. The CDR3 has 16 amino acids. The CDR3 region is CASSLVALGFGTEAFF. The CDR3 DNA reads TGTGCCAGCAGTTTAGTAGCTTTGGGGTTTGGCACTGAAGCTTTCTTT.

V gene TRBV5-1 combines with J gene TRBJ1-1; tentative D call: TRBD1 (5 bases). CDR3 length: 14 amino acids. V lost 4 bases, J lost 1 base, and 11 bases lay in between. CDR1 and CDR2 (germline): SGHRS, YFSETQ. CDR3 sequence: CASSGGNTNTEAFF. The CDR3 nucleotides are TGCGCCAGCAGCGGGGGGAATACGAACACTGAAGCTTTCTTT.

This clone was seen only once. The rearrangement joins TRBV18 to TRBJ1-1; D is perhaps TRBD1 (6 bases). Germline V gene lookup returns CDR1 KGHSH and CDR2 LQKENI. Deletions cut 5 bases from V and 3 bases from J, with 13 bases between. CDR3 length equals 14 residues. In DNA form, the CDR3 reads TGTGCCAGCTCATCAGGGGCAGGGCACACTGAAGCTTTCTTT. Translation gives CASSSGAGHTEAFF.